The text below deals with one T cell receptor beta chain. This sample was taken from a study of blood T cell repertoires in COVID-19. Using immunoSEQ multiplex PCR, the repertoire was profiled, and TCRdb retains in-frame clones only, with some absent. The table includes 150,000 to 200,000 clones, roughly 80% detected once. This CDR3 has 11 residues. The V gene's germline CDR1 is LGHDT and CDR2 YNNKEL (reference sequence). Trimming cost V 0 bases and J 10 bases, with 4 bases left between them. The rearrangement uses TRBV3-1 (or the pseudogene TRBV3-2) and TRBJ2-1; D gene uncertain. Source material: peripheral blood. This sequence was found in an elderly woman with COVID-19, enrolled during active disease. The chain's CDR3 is CASSQEREQFF. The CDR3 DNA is TGTGCCAGCAGCCAAGAGAGGGAGCAGTTCTTC.